These 24 T cell receptor beta chains originate from one sample sequenced in a study of blood T cell repertoires in COVID-19. Sequencing was performed with immunoSEQ multiplex PCR; in TCRdb, only in-frame clones are kept and a portion is missing. The table lists fewer than 500,000 clones, more than 75% of them singletons. Sequenced sample: PBMCs or T cells enriched from blood (not recorded which). All receptors derive from a woman younger than 45 with acute COVID-19.

This sequence joins TRBV18 and TRBJ2-1; a possible D gene is TRBD2 (6 bases). This CDR3 comprises 13 residues. Germline V lookup: CDR1 KGHSH, CDR2 LQKENI. V was trimmed by 1 base and J by 8 bases, leaving 9 bases between them. The CDR3 DNA reads TGTGCCAGCTCACCACGCGGGGACCATGAGCAGTTCTTC. This encodes CASSPRGDHEQFF.

This clone was counted only a few times. Other DNA sequences from this sample encode an identical CDR3 as well. This chain links TRBV7-2 with TRBJ2-5; 7 bases fit TRBD1. J was trimmed by 3 bases and V by 5 bases; bases with no gene match: 6. The CDR3 is made up of 14 amino acids. Per germline, CDR1 SGHTA and CDR2 FQGNSA. Here the CDR3 reads CASSPRTGEETQYF. The CDR3 DNA reads TGTGCCAGCAGCCCCCGGACAGGAGAAGAGACCCAGTACTTC.

Note on this clone: Other DNA sequences of this sample code for an identical CDR3. Written as DNA, the CDR3 is TGTGCCAGCAGCCTCCTAGCCGAGCAGTACTTC. Translation gives CASSLLAEQYF. The chain has TRBV3-1 (or the pseudogene TRBV3-2) and TRBJ2-7, with TRBD2 as a possible D gene (5 bases). The germline V gene has CDR1 LGHDT and CDR2 YNNKEL (reference sequence). The V end was cut by 4 bases, the J end by 6 bases, with 7 bases between. This CDR3 contains 11 residues.

In this sample, this clone turned up once. This chain joins TRBV20-1 and TRBJ1-2; possible D gene TRBD1, 5 bases. V gave up 3 bases and J gave up 4 bases, with 15 bases separating them. The germline CDR1 and CDR2 sequences are DFQATT and SNEGSKA (reference sequence). The CDR3 consists of 14 residues. CDR3 bases: TGCAGTGCTAGTCTTTGGGGGGAGGGCTATGGCTACACCTTC. Protein: CSASLWGEGYGYTF.

The chain has TRBV19 and TRBJ1-5; D is unresolved. Germline V gene data show CDR1 as LNHDA and CDR2 as SQIVND (reference sequence). V was pared by 7 bases and J by 3 bases, with 13 bases between. The CDR3 has 14 residues. As DNA, the CDR3 is TGTGCCAGTATGATGGAGTATAACAATCAGCCCCAGCATTTT. This encodes CASMMEYNNQPQHF.

The chain is built from TRBV6-5 and TRBJ2-7, with 10 bases fitting TRBD1. Trimming at V came to 6 bases and at J to 3 bases, leaving 2 bases not matched to a gene. The germline CDR1 and CDR2 sequences are MNHEY and SVGAGI. The CDR3 is made up of 13 amino acids. CDR3 in amino acids: CASSWTGGYEQYF. DNA for the CDR3: TGTGCCAGCAGCTGGACAGGGGGCTACGAGCAGTACTTC.

The chain has TRBV6-1 and TRBJ2-1; a possible D gene is TRBD2 (7 bases). The CDR3 consists of 15 residues. V lost 3 bases, J lost 8 bases, and 17 bases lay in between. From germline, CDR1 is MNHNS and CDR2 SASEGT. CDR3 sequence (DNA): TGTGCCAGCAGTGACGGGGGGCCAAGACGTGATGAGCAGTTCTTC. Its translation is CASSDGGPRRDEQFF.

The CDR3, as DNA: TGTGCCAGCAATCGACAGGGAAGAAGCAATGAGCAGTTCTTC. Translated, it gives CASNRQGRSNEQFF. The chain combines TRBV28 with TRBJ2-1; 7 bases are a match to TRBD1. V lost 7 bases to trimming and J lost 6 bases; unmatched junction nucleotides: 9. CDR1 and CDR2 from the germline V gene are MDHEN and SYDVKM. The CDR3 runs to 14 residues.

This chain uses TRBV5-1 with TRBJ2-2, with 8 bases aligning to TRBD2. This CDR3 comprises 16 residues. V lost 5 bases and J lost 4; bases outside the gene matches: 10. The germline V gene has CDR1 SGHRS and CDR2 YFSETQ. This CDR3 is CASRERGSLSTGELFF. The DNA for the CDR3 is TGCGCCAGCAGGGAGCGGGGGAGCCTCAGCACCGGGGAGCTGTTTTTT. The whole variable domain, remainder taken from reference TRBV5-1 and TRBJ2-2, is KAGVTQTPRYLIKTRGQQVTLSCSPISGHRSVSWYQQTPGQGLQFLFEYFSETQRNKGNFPGRFSGRQFSNSRSEMNVSTLELGDSALYLCASRERGSLSTGELFFGEGSRLTVL.

The V and J genes are TRBV5-8 and TRBJ2-5, with 7 nucleotides matching TRBD1. The J segment lost 5 bases and the V segment lost 2 bases, leaving 6 bases of the junction unmatched. The CDR3 contains 14 residues. CDR1 SGHTS and CDR2 YDEGEE come from the germline V gene. The DNA of the CDR3 is TGTGCCAGCAGCTTCGACAGGACAGGCGAGACCCAGTACTTC. Amino acids: CASSFDRTGETQYF.

The chain uses TRBV4-1 and TRBJ1-6; D gene uncertain. V lost 0 bases and J 8 bases, leaving 11 bases between the germline ends. CDR3 length: 15 residues. The germline CDR1 and CDR2 sequences are MGHRA and YSYEKL. CDR3 DNA sequence: TGCGCCAGCAGCCAAGAAGAGGGTTGGGATTCACCCCTCCACTTT. This sequence encodes CASSQEEGWDSPLHF.

The CDR3 protein is CASSVDRGQHTEAFF. The DNA for the CDR3 is TGTGCCAGCAGCGTAGACAGGGGACAACACACTGAAGCTTTCTTT. This rearrangement joins TRBV9 to TRBJ1-1, with TRBD1 matching over 7 bases. Per the germline V gene, CDR1 is SGDLS and CDR2 is YYNGEE. V lost 0 bases and J lost 3; bases outside the gene matches: 5. The CDR3 is made up of 15 amino acids.

The genes are TRBV19 and TRBJ2-3; D gene ambiguous. The germline gives CDR1 LNHDA, CDR2 SQIVND (reference sequence). The CDR3 consists of 13 residues. Trimming removed 3 bases from V and 0 bases from J, with 4 bases in between. Here the CDR3 DNA reads TGTGCCAGTAGTATCGGGAGCACAGATACGCAGTATTTT. This encodes CASSIGSTDTQYF.

CDR3 sequence reads: CASMEEVDQPQHF. In DNA form, the CDR3 reads TGTGCCAGCATGGAGGAGGTTGATCAGCCCCAGCATTTT. The rearrangement uses TRBV12-3 or TRBV12-4 and TRBJ1-5; D remains ambiguous. The CDR3 has 13 residues. The germline V and J ends were trimmed by 7 bases and 5 bases, with 12 bases remaining between them.

The chain couples TRBV2 to TRBJ1-5, with D tentatively TRBD1 (5 bases). Germline-derived CDR1 and CDR2 are SNHLY and FYNNEI. The CDR3 is made up of 14 amino acids. Trimming cost V 5 bases and J 0 bases, with 8 bases left between them. CDR3 bases: TGTGCCAGCAGTCGCGACAGTAGCAATCAGCCCCAGCATTTT. Translating gives CASSRDSSNQPQHF.

This chain joins TRBV19 and TRBJ2-7; TRBD2 aligns across 10 bases. From germline, CDR1 is LNHDA and CDR2 SQIVND (reference sequence). The J segment lost 9 bases and the V segment lost 3 bases, leaving 11 bases of the junction unmatched. CDR3 length equals 15 residues. In nucleotides, the CDR3 is TGTGCCAGTAGTATTGAGGCTAGCGGGGGCCACGGGCAGTACTTC. Protein: CASSIEASGGHGQYF.

This chain joins TRBV3-1 (or the pseudogene TRBV3-2) and TRBJ2-3, with a weak D call TRBD2 (5 bases). The CDR3 totals 15 residues. Trimming removed 4 bases at V and 1 base at J, with 12 bases between. CDR1 and CDR2 (germline): LGHDT, YNNKEL (reference sequence). This chain's CDR3 is CASSPLGKGTDTQYF. As DNA, the CDR3 is TGTGCCAGCAGCCCACTAGGGAAGGGCACAGATACGCAGTATTTT.

The chain couples TRBV6-5 to TRBJ2-3; D possibly corresponds to TRBD2 (7 bases). V was pared by 8 bases and J by 4 bases, with 16 bases between. Germline CDR1 reads MNHEY; CDR2 reads SVGAGI. The CDR3 runs 14 residues. This CDR3 is CASQRGGRADTQYF. The CDR3 region has the DNA TGTGCCAGCCAAAGGGGGGGCCGCGCAGATACGCAGTATTTT.

The rearrangement links TRBV19 to TRBJ2-3, with D maybe TRBD1 (5 bases). Germline CDR1 and CDR2: LNHDA and SQIVND (reference sequence). The V end was cut by 7 bases, the J end by 0 bases, with 20 bases between. The CDR3 runs to 17 residues. CDR3 residues: CASKSGRAETSTDTQYF. The CDR3 DNA follows: TGTGCCAGTAAGTCTGGCAGGGCCGAAACTAGCACAGATACGCAGTATTTT.

The sample holds one count of this clone. This chain links TRBV2 with TRBJ1-1; TRBD1 agrees at 7 bases. Trimming took 6 bases from V and 3 from J; bases not matched to a gene: 4. From germline, CDR1 is SNHLY and CDR2 FYNNEI. The CDR3 is made up of 13 amino acids. The CDR3 is CASSSDRDTEAFF. The CDR3 nucleotides read TGTGCCAGCAGCTCAGACAGGGACACTGAAGCTTTCTTT. The complete variable domain, with remaining parts taken from reference TRBV2 and TRBJ1-1, reads EPEVTQTPSHQVTQMGQEVILRCVPISNHLYFYWYRQILGQKVEFLVSFYNNEISEKSEIFDDQFSVERPDGSNFTLKIRSTKLEDSAMYFCASSSDRDTEAFFGQGTRLTVV.

J is TRBJ2-3 and V is TRBV29-1; D perhaps matches TRBD1 (5 bases). Trimming left V 4 bases short and J 0 bases short, with 8 bases between. This CDR3 spans 13 amino acids. Per the germline V gene, CDR1 is SQVTM and CDR2 is ANQGSEA. CDR3 in DNA: TGCAGCGTTGTCAGGGCTAGCACAGATACGCAGTATTTT. Its protein product is CSVVRASTDTQYF.

About this clone: At one boundary the junction diverges from the germline segment, which might be a read error. V and J are TRBV2 and TRBJ1-2, with D hard to call. Germline loops: CDR1 SNHLY, CDR2 FYNNEI. The CDR3 runs 9 residues. The CDR3 sequence is CVTGYGYTF. As DNA, the CDR3 is TGCGTCACGGGCTATGGCTACACCTTC.

CDR3: CASSLQGAFNEQFF. The DNA of the CDR3 is TGTGCCAGCAGCTTACAGGGGGCTTTCAATGAGCAGTTCTTC. The chain carries TRBV11-1 and TRBJ2-1; TRBD1 matches 8 bases. This CDR3 region has 14 residues. Germline assignment: CDR1 SGHAT and CDR2 FQDESV (reference sequence). The V and J ends lost 2 bases and 6 bases, in that order; junction bases with no gene match: 3.

The chain couples TRBV11-2 to TRBJ2-2; D is perhaps TRBD2 (5 bases). Germline V gene lookup returns CDR1 SGHAT and CDR2 FQNNGV. The V end was cut by 5 bases, the J end by 7 bases, with 20 bases between. The CDR3 is 16 amino acids. CDR3 bases: TGTGCCAGCAGCCCACTAGGGAATTTTGGAGGCGGGGAGCTGTTTTTT. Protein: CASSPLGNFGGGELFF.